This T cell receptor beta chain stems from a study of blood T cell repertoires in COVID-19. In the original processing: Counts of nucleated cells, estimated from reference gene primer amplification, were obtained. Clones were sequenced by immunoSEQ multiplex PCR, and TCRdb holds only the in-frame ones, with some missing. Clone size and V and J calls were adopted from that table, with D and trimming inferred from the DNA. The sample yields 400,000 to 500,000 clones, 86% seen once. CDR1 and CDR2 (germline): ENHRY, SYGVKD. V was shortened by 10 bases and J by 1 base, with 9 bases between the two germline ends. This CDR3 comprises 12 residues.

The rearrangement joins TRBV10-3 to TRBJ2-3; D is possibly TRBD1 (6 bases). The sequencing input was peripheral blood. The sequence came from a woman aged 30 to 39 with active or convalescent COVID-19. This CDR3 reads CATEGGTDTQYF. CDR3 DNA: TGTGCCACCGAGGGGGGCACAGATACGCAGTATTTT.